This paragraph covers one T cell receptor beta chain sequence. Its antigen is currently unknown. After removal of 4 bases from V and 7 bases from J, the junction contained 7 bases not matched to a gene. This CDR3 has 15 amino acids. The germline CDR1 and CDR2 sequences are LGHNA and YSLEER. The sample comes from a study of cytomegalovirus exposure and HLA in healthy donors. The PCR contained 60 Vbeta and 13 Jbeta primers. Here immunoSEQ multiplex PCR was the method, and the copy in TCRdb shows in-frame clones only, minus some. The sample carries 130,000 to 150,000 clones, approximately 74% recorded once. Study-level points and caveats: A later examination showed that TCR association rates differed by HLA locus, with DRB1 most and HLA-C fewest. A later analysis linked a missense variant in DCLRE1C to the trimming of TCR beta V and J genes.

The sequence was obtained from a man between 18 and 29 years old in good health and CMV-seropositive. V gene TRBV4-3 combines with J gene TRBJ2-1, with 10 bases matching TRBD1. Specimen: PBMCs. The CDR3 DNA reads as TGCGCCAGCAGCCTGGACAGGGGGTTAGGTAATGAGCAGTTCTTC. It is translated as CASSLDRGLGNEQFF.